These T cell receptor beta chains were read from a single sample in a study of T cells in localized non-small cell lung cancer. This table comes from immunoSEQ multiplex PCR, and its TCRdb copy is limited to in-frame clones, with some not included. This sample has 38,000 or so clones, with roughly 89% found just once. The sample was peripheral blood mononuclear cells, taken before any cancer treatment. The source of these receptors is a male donor aged 60 or over with stage II lung adenocarcinoma. Both conserved end residues are part of each CDR3. Each record gives: D gene, clone size, V gene, J gene, CDR3 DNA, CDR3 protein. A D gene is named only where the DNA matches it firmly. Clone size is given for some rows only: seen once, a few or many times, or a class if the clone is expanded.

d_gene: -; abundance: once; v_gene: TRBV7-2; j_gene: TRBJ2-7; CDR3nt: TGTGCCAGCAGCTTAATGTCAGGCCCCTACGAGCAGTACTTC; CDR3aa: CASSLMSGPYEQYF
d_gene: -; abundance: -; v_gene: TRBV18; j_gene: TRBJ1-2; CDR3nt: TGTGCCAGCTCACCATCGGACAGTAACGGCTACACCTTC; CDR3aa: CASSPSDSNGYTF
d_gene: -; abundance: once; v_gene: TRBV6-1; j_gene: TRBJ2-3; CDR3nt: TGTGCCAGCAGTGAATCCACTCAATATTGGGATACGCAGTATTTT; CDR3aa: CASSESTQYWDTQYF
d_gene: -; abundance: -; v_gene: TRBV18; j_gene: TRBJ2-3; CDR3nt: TGTGCCAGCTCAGGGGACTCCCACACAGATACGCAGTATTTT; CDR3aa: CASSGDSHTDTQYF
d_gene: TRBD1; abundance: -; v_gene: TRBV28; j_gene: TRBJ1-2; CDR3nt: TGTGCCAGCAGTTTAGGACAGGGTGGCGGCTACACCTTC; CDR3aa: CASSLGQGGGYTF
d_gene: TRBD2; abundance: once; v_gene: TRBV11-3; j_gene: TRBJ2-1; CDR3nt: TGTGCCAGCAGCTTAGGGGGTAGCGGGAGGGCCGGTGAGCAGTTCTTC; CDR3aa: CASSLGGSGRAGEQFF
d_gene: -; abundance: -; v_gene: TRBV4-1; j_gene: TRBJ2-6; CDR3nt: TGCGCCAGCAGCCGCGACCCCGGGGCTGGGGCCAACGTCCTGACTTTC; CDR3aa: CASSRDPGAGANVLTF
d_gene: TRBD1; abundance: -; v_gene: TRBV6-1; j_gene: TRBJ1-2; CDR3nt: TGTGCCAGCAGTGAACAGGGGGCGCAAGGCTACACCTTC; CDR3aa: CASSEQGAQGYTF
d_gene: TRBD2; abundance: -; v_gene: TRBV11-2; j_gene: TRBJ2-1; CDR3nt: TGTGCCAGCAGCCAAATGAGCGGGAGTTTCGAGAATGAGCAGTTCTTC; CDR3aa: CASSQMSGSFENEQFF
d_gene: TRBD1; abundance: -; v_gene: TRBV7-6; j_gene: TRBJ2-3; CDR3nt: TGTGCCAGCAGCTTAGTCGTGGCAGGGGGCCTAGATACGCAGTATTTT; CDR3aa: CASSLVVAGGLDTQYF
d_gene: TRBD1; abundance: once; v_gene: TRBV2; j_gene: TRBJ1-2; CDR3nt: TGTGCCAGCAACAGGGGGCCCAACTATGGCTACACCTTC; CDR3aa: CASNRGPNYGYTF
d_gene: TRBD1; abundance: -; v_gene: TRBV11-3; j_gene: TRBJ1-3; CDR3nt: TGTGCCAGCAGCCCCGAGGGGGACAGGGAGGGGGACTCAAACACCATATATTTT; CDR3aa: CASSPEGDREGDSNTIYF
d_gene: -; abundance: -; v_gene: TRBV9; j_gene: TRBJ2-3; CDR3nt: TGTGCCAGCAGCAATTTACAGGGAGCGGATACGCAGTATTTT; CDR3aa: CASSNLQGADTQYF
d_gene: -; abundance: -; v_gene: TRBV5-4; j_gene: TRBJ2-7; CDR3nt: TGTGCCAGCAGCTTCAGGCAGGGTCGCTCCTACGAGCAGTACTTC; CDR3aa: CASSFRQGRSYEQYF
d_gene: -; abundance: -; v_gene: TRBV7-2; j_gene: TRBJ1-3; CDR3nt: TGTGCCAGCAGCTTAGACCAGGCCTCTGGAAACACCATATATTTT; CDR3aa: CASSLDQASGNTIYF
d_gene: -; abundance: -; v_gene: TRBV6-1; j_gene: TRBJ1-1; CDR3nt: TGTGCCAGCAGTGAATCCCTTTGGTATGGAGCTTTCTTT; CDR3aa: CASSESLWYGAFF
d_gene: -; abundance: -; v_gene: TRBV5-1; j_gene: TRBJ1-1; CDR3nt: TGCGCCAGCAGCTCTCCGACGGTCAACACTGAAGCTTTCTTT; CDR3aa: CASSSPTVNTEAFF
d_gene: -; abundance: -; v_gene: TRBV11-3; j_gene: TRBJ2-2; CDR3nt: TGTGCCAGCAGCTCAGCGGGCACCGGGGAGCTGTTTTTT; CDR3aa: CASSSAGTGELFF
d_gene: -; abundance: -; v_gene: TRBV5-6; j_gene: TRBJ1-2; CDR3nt: TGTGCCAGCAGCTTGTCCGTGTGGAGGTACTATGGCTACACCTTC; CDR3aa: CASSLSVWRYYGYTF
d_gene: -; abundance: -; v_gene: TRBV2; j_gene: TRBJ2-5; CDR3nt: TGTGCCAGCAGTGAGGGCAGGGGAGCAGAGACCCAGTACTTC; CDR3aa: CASSEGRGAETQYF
d_gene: -; abundance: -; v_gene: TRBV5-6; j_gene: TRBJ2-1; CDR3nt: TGTGCCAGCAGCCGGGGGGACATAGAGGATTTCTTC; CDR3aa: CASSRGDIEDFF
d_gene: -; abundance: -; v_gene: TRBV6-6; j_gene: TRBJ1-2; CDR3nt: TGTGCCAGCAGTTACTCGGGAGGGCCCTATGGCTACACCTTC; CDR3aa: CASSYSGGPYGYTF
d_gene: -; abundance: -; v_gene: TRBV6-6; j_gene: TRBJ1-2; CDR3nt: TGTGCCAGCAGTTACTCAGTTGATGGAATATATGGCTACACCTTC; CDR3aa: CASSYSVDGIYGYTF
d_gene: TRBD2; abundance: -; v_gene: TRBV19; j_gene: TRBJ2-5; CDR3nt: TGTGCCAGTAGACTTGTCGGGGCTAGCGGGGTGGGGACCCAGTACTTC; CDR3aa: CASRLVGASGVGTQYF
d_gene: TRBD1; abundance: -; v_gene: TRBV10-2; j_gene: TRBJ1-2; CDR3nt: TGCGCCAGCAGTTTAAACAGGGGGCTTAACTATGGCTACACCTTC; CDR3aa: CASSLNRGLNYGYTF
d_gene: -; abundance: -; v_gene: TRBV14; j_gene: TRBJ2-1; CDR3nt: TGTGCCAGCAGCATCCGGGGCGGGACTCACTCCTACAATGAGCAGTTCTTC; CDR3aa: CASSIRGGTHSYNEQFF
d_gene: TRBD2; abundance: -; v_gene: TRBV7-2; j_gene: TRBJ2-1; CDR3nt: TGTGCCAGCAGCTTAAGCGGGGGTTTCGAAAATGAGCAGTTCTTC; CDR3aa: CASSLSGGFENEQFF
d_gene: -; abundance: -; v_gene: TRBV2; j_gene: TRBJ2-5; CDR3nt: TGTGCCAGCAGTGTCGAGACCCAGTACTTC; CDR3aa: CASSVETQYF
d_gene: -; abundance: once; v_gene: TRBV14; j_gene: TRBJ2-1; CDR3nt: TGTGCCAGCAGCCCCCGGACCCCTAGGGATTTCGATGAGCAGTTCTTC; CDR3aa: CASSPRTPRDFDEQFF
d_gene: TRBD2; abundance: -; v_gene: TRBV29-1; j_gene: TRBJ2-1; CDR3nt: TGCAGCGTCACCGGCGGGGGACTAGCGGCCTACAATGAGCAGTTCTTC; CDR3aa: CSVTGGGLAAYNEQFF
d_gene: -; abundance: -; v_gene: TRBV9; j_gene: TRBJ1-1; CDR3nt: TGTGCCAGCAGCGTAGAGTACAGTGGGGGAACTGAAGCTTTCTTT; CDR3aa: CASSVEYSGGTEAFF
d_gene: -; abundance: -; v_gene: TRBV28; j_gene: TRBJ2-7; CDR3nt: TGTGCCAGCAGATATGGTGGGACCTACGAGCAGTACTTC; CDR3aa: CASRYGGTYEQYF
d_gene: -; abundance: -; v_gene: TRBV7-9; j_gene: TRBJ1-5; CDR3nt: TGTGCCAGCAGCTTAGCCGATGGGGGGGTTCAGTCAGAGCCCCAGCATTTT; CDR3aa: CASSLADGGVQSEPQHF
d_gene: -; abundance: -; v_gene: TRBV6-5; j_gene: TRBJ2-1; CDR3nt: TGTGCCAGCAGCCCTGGGATCTTGGCGGGTGAGCAGTTCTTC; CDR3aa: CASSPGILAGEQFF
d_gene: TRBD1; abundance: -; v_gene: TRBV10-3; j_gene: TRBJ1-2; CDR3nt: TGTGCCATCAATATAGGGGGACAGGGTTTTGGTGGCTACACCTTC; CDR3aa: CAINIGGQGFGGYTF
d_gene: TRBD2; abundance: -; v_gene: TRBV29-1; j_gene: TRBJ2-1; CDR3nt: TGCAGCGTTGATGGGGGAGGGCCGGCCTACAATGAGCAGTTCTTC; CDR3aa: CSVDGGGPAYNEQFF
d_gene: TRBD1; abundance: -; v_gene: TRBV5-5; j_gene: TRBJ1-3; CDR3nt: TGTGCCAGCAGCACCGTCGGCGGGACAGGGGGCCAAAACACCATATATTTT; CDR3aa: CASSTVGGTGGQNTIYF
d_gene: TRBD2; abundance: -; v_gene: TRBV11-3; j_gene: TRBJ2-3; CDR3nt: TGTGCCAGCAGCCAGGGGCTAGCGGGACCCACAGATACGCAGTATTTT; CDR3aa: CASSQGLAGPTDTQYF
d_gene: -; abundance: -; v_gene: TRBV9; j_gene: TRBJ1-2; CDR3nt: TGTGCCAGCAGCGTAGGGACACCCCTCTATGGCTACACCTTC; CDR3aa: CASSVGTPLYGYTF
d_gene: -; abundance: -; v_gene: TRBV27; j_gene: TRBJ1-4; CDR3nt: TGTGCCAGCAGATCGGGGTCAACTAATGAAAAACTGTTTTTT; CDR3aa: CASRSGSTNEKLFF
d_gene: TRBD2; abundance: -; v_gene: TRBV6-1; j_gene: TRBJ2-7; CDR3nt: TGTGCCAGCAGTGAAGTTCGACTAGCGGGATACGAGCAGTACTTC; CDR3aa: CASSEVRLAGYEQYF
d_gene: TRBD1; abundance: -; v_gene: TRBV30; j_gene: TRBJ1-5; CDR3nt: TGTGCCTGGAATAAAGGGACAGGGGCCGGTCAGCCCCAGCATTTT; CDR3aa: CAWNKGTGAGQPQHF